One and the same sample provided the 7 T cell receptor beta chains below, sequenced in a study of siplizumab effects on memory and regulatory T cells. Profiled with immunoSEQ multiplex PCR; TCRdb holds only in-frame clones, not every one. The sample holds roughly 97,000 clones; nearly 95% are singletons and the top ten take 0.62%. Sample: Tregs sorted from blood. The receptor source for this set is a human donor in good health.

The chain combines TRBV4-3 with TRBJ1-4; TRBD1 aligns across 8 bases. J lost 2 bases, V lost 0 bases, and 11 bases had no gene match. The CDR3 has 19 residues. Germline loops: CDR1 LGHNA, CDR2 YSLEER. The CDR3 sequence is CASSQDGGQGYATNEKLFF. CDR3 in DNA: TGCGCCAGCAGCCAAGATGGTGGACAGGGTTACGCGACTAATGAAAAACTGTTTTTT.

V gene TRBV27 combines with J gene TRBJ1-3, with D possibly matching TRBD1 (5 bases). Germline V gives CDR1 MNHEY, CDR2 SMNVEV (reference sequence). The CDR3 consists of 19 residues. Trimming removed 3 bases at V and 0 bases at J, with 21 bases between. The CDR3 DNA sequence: TGTGCCAGCAGTTTCAAACTGAACCAGACAGTGAGCTCTGGAAACACCATATATTTT. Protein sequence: CASSFKLNQTVSSGNTIYF.

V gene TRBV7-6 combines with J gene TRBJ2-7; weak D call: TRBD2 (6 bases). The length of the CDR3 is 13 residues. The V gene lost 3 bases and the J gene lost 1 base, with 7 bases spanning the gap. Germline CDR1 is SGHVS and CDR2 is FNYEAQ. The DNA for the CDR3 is TGTGCCAGCAGCTTTAGCGGTTCCTACGAGCAGTACTTC. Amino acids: CASSFSGSYEQYF.

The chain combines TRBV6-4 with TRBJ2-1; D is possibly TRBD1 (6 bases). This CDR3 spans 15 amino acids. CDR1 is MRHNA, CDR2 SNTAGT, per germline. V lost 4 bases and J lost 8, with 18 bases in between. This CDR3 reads CASSGEFTGFDEQFF. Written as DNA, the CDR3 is TGTGCCAGCAGTGGGGAATTTACAGGGTTCGATGAGCAGTTCTTC.

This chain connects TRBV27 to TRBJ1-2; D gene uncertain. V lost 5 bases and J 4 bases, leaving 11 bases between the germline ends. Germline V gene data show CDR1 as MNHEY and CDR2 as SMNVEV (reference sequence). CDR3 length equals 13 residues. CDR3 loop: CASSPVGGYGYTF. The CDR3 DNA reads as TGTGCCAGCAGTCCCGTTGGCGGCTATGGCTACACCTTC.

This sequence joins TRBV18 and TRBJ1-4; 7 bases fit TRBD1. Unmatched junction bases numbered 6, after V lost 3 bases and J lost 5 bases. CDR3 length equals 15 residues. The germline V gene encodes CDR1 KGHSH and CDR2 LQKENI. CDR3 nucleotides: TGTGCCAGCTCACCTTCCGGGACAGTAAATGAAAAACTGTTTTTT. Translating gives CASSPSGTVNEKLFF.

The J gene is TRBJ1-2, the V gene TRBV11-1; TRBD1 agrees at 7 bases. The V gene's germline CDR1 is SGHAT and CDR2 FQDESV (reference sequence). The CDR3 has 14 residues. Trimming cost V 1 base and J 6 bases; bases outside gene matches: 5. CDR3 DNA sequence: TGTGCCAGCAGCTTAGGGCAGGGGGTACATGGCTACACCTTC. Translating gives CASSLGQGVHGYTF. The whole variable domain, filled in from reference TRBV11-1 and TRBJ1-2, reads EAEVAQSPRYKITEKSQAVAFWCDPISGHATLYWYRQILGQGPELLVQFQDESVVDDSQLPKDRFSAERLKGVDSTLKIQPAELGDSAMYLCASSLGQGVHGYTFGSGTRLTVV.